This T cell receptor (beta chain) was retrieved from a study of type 1 regulatory T cells. Whole-study context: T-allo10 is a Tr1-enriched, alloantigen-specific CD4 T cell product made in vitro. Overall study findings and caveats: Compared with non-type 1 regulatory T cells, type 1 regulatory T cells showed a more restricted TCR repertoire.

TCRdb recomputed calls from the reads with MiXCR, one row per CDR3 protein. The sample lists about 71,000 distinct CDR3 sequences, under 25% seen once, with more than 7.5% in the top ten. This clonotype was counted only a few times. Its antigen is unknown. The CDR3 extends over 13 amino acids. Trimming removed 4 bases from V and 2 bases from J, with 9 bases in between. In germline, CDR1 is LGHNA, CDR2 YNFKEQ. This chain connects TRBV4-2 to TRBJ2-7, with D perhaps matching TRBD1 (6 bases). The sequence derives from a human donor in good health. The sample comprised cultured type 1 regulatory T (Tr1) cells, either the whole culture or a sorted fraction (not recorded which). CDR3 nucleotide sequence: TGTGCCAGCAGCCCGACAGGTACCTACGAGCAGTACTTC. Encoded protein: CASSPTGTYEQYF.